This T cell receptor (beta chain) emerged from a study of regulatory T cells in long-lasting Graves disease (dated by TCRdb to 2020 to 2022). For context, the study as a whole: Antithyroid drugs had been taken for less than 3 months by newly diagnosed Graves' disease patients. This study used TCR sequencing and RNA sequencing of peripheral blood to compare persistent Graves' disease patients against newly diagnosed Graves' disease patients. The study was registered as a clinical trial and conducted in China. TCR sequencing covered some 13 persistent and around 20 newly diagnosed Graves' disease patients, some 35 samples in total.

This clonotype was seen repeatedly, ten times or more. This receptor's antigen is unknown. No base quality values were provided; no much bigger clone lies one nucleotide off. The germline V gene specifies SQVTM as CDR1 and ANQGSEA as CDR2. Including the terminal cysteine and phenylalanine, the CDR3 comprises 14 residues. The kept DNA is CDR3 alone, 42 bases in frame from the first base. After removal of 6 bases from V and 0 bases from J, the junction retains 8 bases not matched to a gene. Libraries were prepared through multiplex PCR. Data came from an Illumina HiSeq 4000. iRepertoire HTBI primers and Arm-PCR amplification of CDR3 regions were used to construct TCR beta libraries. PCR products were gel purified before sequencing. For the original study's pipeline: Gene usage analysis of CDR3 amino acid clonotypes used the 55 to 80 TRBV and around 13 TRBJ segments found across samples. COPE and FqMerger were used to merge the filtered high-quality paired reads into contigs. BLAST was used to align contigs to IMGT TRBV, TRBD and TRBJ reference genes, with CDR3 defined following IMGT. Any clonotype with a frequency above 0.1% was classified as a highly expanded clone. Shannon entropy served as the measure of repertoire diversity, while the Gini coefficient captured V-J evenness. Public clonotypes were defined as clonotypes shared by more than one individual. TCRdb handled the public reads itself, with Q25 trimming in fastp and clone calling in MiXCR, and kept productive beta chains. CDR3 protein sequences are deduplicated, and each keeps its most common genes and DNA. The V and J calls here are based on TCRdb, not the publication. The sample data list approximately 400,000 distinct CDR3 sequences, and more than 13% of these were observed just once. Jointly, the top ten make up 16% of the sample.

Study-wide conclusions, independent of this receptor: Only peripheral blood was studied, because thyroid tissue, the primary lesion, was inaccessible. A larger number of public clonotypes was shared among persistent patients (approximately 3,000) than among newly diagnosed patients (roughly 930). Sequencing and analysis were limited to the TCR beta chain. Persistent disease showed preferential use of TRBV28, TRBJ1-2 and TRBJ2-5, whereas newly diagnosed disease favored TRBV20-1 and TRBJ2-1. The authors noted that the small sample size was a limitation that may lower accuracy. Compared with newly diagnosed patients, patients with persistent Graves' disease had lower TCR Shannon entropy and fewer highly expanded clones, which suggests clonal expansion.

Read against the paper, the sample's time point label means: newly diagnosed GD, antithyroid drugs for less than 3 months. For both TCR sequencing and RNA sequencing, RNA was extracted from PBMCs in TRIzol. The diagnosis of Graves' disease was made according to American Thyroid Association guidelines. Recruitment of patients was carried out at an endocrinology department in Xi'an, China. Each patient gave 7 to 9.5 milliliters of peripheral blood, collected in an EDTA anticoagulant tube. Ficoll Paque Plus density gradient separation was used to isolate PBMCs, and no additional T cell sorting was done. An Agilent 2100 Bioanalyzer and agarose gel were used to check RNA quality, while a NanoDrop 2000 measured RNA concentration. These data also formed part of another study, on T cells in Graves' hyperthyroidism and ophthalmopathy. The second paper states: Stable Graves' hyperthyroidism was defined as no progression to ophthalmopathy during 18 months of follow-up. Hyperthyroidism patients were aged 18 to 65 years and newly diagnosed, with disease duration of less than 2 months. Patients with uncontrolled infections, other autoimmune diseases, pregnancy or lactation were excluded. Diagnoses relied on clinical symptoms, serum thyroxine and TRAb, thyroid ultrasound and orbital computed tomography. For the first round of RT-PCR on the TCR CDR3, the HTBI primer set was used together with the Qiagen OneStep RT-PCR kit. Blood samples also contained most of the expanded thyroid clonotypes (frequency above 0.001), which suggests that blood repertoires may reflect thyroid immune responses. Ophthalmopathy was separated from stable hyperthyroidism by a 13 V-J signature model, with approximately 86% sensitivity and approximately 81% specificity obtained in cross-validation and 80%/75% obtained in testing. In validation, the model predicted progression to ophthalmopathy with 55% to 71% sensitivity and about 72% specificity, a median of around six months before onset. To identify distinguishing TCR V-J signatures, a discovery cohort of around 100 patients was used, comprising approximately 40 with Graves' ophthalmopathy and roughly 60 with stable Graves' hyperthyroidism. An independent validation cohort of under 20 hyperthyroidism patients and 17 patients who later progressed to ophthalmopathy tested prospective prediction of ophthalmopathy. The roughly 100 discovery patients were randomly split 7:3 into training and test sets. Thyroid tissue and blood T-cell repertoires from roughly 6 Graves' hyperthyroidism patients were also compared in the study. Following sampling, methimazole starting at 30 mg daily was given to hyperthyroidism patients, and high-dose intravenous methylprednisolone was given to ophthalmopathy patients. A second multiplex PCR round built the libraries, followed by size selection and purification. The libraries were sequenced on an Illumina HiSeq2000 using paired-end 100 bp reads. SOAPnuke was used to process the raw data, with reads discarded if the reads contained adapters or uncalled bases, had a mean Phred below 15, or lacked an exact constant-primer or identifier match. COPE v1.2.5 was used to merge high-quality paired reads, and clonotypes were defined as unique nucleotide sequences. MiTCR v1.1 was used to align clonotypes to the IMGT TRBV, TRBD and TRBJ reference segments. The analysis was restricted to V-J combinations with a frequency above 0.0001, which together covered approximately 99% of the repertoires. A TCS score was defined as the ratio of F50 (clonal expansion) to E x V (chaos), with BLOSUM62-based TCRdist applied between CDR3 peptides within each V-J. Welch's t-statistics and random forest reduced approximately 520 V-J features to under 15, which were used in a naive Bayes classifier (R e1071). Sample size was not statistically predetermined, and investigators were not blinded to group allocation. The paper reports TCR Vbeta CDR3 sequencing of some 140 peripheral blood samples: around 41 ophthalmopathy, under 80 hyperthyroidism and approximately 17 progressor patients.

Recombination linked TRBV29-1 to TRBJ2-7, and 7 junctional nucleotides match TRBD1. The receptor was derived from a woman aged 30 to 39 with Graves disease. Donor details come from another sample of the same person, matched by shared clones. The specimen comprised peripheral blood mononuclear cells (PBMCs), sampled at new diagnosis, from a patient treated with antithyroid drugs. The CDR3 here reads CSVAGTAFSYEQYF. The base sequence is TGCAGCGTGGCAGGGACAGCCTTCTCCTACGAGCAGTACTTC.